This T cell receptor (beta chain) originates from a study of blood T cell repertoires in COVID-19. Whole-study context: Sites in the United States, Italy and Spain provided acute and convalescent COVID-19 samples. Sources were T cells, B-cell-depleted T cells, or PBMCs; the material itself was cDNA or gDNA.

Per the study methods: Amplification of reference gene primers provided the estimated nucleated cell counts. Produced via immunoSEQ multiplex PCR; TCRdb's table is partial and in-frame only. The D gene and trimming were derived from the DNA, and the V and J assignments and clone size from that table. The repertoire holds approximately 210,000 clones, 84% seen once, with about 8% in the top ten. Germline loops: CDR1 SGHDT, CDR2 YYEEEE. This CDR3 comprises 15 residues. Trimming left V 5 bases short and J 2 bases short, with 17 bases between. In this sample, this clone turned up once. Sequencing was carried out using peripheral blood. The sequence was collected from a woman aged 50 to 60 with active or convalescent COVID-19. The genes are TRBV5-6 and TRBJ2-7; D is possibly TRBD1 (5 bases). The CDR3: CASSDNPTEPYEQYF. The CDR3 region has the DNA TGTGCCAGCAGTGACAACCCGACAGAGCCCTACGAGCAGTACTTC.